This TCR beta chain was observed in a study of T cells after yellow fever vaccination. CDR1 is WNHNN and CDR2 is SYGVQD in the germline V gene (reference sequence). The CDR3 is made up of 15 amino acids. The trim removed 6 bases at V and 0 bases at J, leaving 6 bases unmatched. A single record per CDR3 protein comes from TCRdb applying MiXCR to the 5' RACE reads. In the table there are hundreds of thousands of distinct CDR3 sequences, 15% to 20% of which are singletons. The chain links TRBV10-1 to TRBJ2-3; 7 bases fit TRBD2. The receptor was isolated from a young man who received the YFV17D yellow fever vaccine. The source material was PBMCs, sampled 15 days after the yellow fever booster vaccination. In DNA, the CDR3 is TGCGCCAGCAGAGCCAGCGGGACTAGCACAGATACGCAGTATTTT. Its translation is CASRASGTSTDTQYF.